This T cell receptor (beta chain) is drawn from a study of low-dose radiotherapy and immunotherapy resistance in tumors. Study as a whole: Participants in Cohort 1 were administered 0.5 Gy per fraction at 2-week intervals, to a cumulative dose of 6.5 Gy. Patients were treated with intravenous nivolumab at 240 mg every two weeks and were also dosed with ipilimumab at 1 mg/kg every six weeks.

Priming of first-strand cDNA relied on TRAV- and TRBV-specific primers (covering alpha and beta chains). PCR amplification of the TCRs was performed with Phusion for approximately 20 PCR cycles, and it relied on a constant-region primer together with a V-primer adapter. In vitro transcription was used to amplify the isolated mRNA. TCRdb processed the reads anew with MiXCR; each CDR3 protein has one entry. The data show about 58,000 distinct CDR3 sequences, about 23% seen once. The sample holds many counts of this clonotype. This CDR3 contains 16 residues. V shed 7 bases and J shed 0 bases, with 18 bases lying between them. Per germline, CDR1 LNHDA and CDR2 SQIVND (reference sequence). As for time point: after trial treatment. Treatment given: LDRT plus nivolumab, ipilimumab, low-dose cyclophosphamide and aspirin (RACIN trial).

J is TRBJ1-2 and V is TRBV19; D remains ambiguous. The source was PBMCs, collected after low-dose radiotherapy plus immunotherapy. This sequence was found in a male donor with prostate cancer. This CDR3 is CASTKTKGTTNYGYTF. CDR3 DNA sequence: TGTGCCAGTACTAAAACAAAAGGAACTACTAACTATGGCTACACCTTC.